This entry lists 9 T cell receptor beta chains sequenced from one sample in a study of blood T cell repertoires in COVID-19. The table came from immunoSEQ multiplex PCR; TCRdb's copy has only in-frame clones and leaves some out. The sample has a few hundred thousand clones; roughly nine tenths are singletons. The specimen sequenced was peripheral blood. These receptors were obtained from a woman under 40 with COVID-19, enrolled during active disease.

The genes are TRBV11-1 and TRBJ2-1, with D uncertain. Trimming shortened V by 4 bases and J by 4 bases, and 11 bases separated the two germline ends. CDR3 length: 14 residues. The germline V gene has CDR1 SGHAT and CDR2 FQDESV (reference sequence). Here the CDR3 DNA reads TGTGCCAGCAGCTCCCCTCGGAGATACAATGAGCAGTTCTTC. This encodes CASSSPRRYNEQFF.

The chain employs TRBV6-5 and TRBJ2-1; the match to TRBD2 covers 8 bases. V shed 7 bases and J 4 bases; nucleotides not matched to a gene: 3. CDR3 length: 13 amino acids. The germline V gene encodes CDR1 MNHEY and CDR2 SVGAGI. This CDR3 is CASNAGGYNEQFF. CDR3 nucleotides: TGTGCCAGCAATGCGGGGGGATACAATGAGCAGTTCTTC.

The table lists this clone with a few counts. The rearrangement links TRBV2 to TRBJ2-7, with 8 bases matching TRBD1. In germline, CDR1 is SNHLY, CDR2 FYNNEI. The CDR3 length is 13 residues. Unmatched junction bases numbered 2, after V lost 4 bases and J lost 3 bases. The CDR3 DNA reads TGTGCCAGCAGTGGGACAGGGAACTACGAGCAGTACGTC. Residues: CASSGTGNYEQYV.

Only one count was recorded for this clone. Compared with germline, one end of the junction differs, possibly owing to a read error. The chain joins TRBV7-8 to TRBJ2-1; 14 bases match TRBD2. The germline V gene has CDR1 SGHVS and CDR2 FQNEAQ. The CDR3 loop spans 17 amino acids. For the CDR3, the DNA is TGTGCCAGCAGCGTAGCCCGGACTAGCGGGGGGAACAATGAGCAGTTCTTC. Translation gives CASSVARTSGGNNEQFF.

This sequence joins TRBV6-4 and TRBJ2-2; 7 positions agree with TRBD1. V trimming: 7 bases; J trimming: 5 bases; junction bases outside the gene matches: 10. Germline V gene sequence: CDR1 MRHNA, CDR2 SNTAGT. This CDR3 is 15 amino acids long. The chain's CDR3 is CASKRQGRGTGELFF. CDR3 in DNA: TGTGCCAGCAAAAGACAGGGTAGAGGAACCGGGGAGCTGTTTTTT.

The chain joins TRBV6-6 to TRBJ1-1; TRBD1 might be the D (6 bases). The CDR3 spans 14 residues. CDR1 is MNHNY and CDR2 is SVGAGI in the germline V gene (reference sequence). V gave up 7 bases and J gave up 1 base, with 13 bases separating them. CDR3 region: CASTVQGRNTEAFF. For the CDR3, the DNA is TGTGCCAGCACCGTACAGGGTAGGAACACTGAAGCTTTCTTT.

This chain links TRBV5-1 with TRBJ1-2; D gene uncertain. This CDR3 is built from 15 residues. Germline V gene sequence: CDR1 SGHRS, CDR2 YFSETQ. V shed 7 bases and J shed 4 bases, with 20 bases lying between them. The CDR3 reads CASSLWVFSGYGYTF. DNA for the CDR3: TGCGCCAGCTCCCTATGGGTTTTTTCGGGCTATGGCTACACCTTC. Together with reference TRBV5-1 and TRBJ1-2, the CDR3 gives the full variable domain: KAGVTQTPRYLIKTRGQQVTLSCSPISGHRSVSWYQQTPGQGLQFLFEYFSETQRNKGNFPGRFSGRQFSNSRSEMNVSTLELGDSALYLCASSLWVFSGYGYTFGSGTRLTVV.

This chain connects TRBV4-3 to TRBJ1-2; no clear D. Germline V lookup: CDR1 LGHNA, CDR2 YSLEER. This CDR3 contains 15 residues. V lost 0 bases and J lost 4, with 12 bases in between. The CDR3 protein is CASSQDRRQIYGYTF. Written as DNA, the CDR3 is TGCGCCAGCAGCCAAGATCGGAGGCAGATCTATGGCTACACCTTC.

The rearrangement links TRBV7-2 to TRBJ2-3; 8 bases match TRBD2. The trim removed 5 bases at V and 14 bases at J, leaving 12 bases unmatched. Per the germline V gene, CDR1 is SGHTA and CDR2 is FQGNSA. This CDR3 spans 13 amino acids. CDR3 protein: CASSQDTGTSWYF. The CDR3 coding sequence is TGTGCCAGCAGCCAAGACACCGGGACTAGTTGGTATTTT.